This TCR beta chain was identified during a study of identifying expanded T cells in peripheral blood. From germline, CDR1 is SGHNT and CDR2 YENEEA. V lost 1 base to trimming and J lost 0 bases, with 19 bases between them. The CDR3 is 19 residues long. Assay used: immunoSEQ multiplex PCR; TCRdb lists only in-frame clones, some missing. The table lists under 110,000 clones, roughly 85% of them singletons, with roughly 15% in the top ten. The sequence was obtained from a person aged 18-70 years in good health. The sample comprised blood. The chain joins TRBV11-3 to TRBJ1-5; no clear D. CDR3 nucleotide sequence: TGTGCCAGCAGCTTAGTCCTCATTATCGTCTCTTATAGCAATCAGCCCCAGCATTTT. Residues: CASSLVLIIVSYSNQPQHF.